This T cell receptor (beta chain) stems from a study of blood T cell repertoires in COVID-19. V was pared by 2 bases and J by 5 bases, with 10 bases between. The CDR3 extends over 14 amino acids. The germline CDR1 and CDR2 sequences are SGHTA and FQGNSA. Data came from immunoSEQ multiplex PCR; TCRdb stores just in-frame clones and leaves some out. The sample yields around 120,000 clones, over 60% seen once. What was sequenced was peripheral blood. The TCR originated in an elderly woman with acute or convalescent COVID-19. V gene TRBV7-2 combines with J gene TRBJ2-1; D call uncertain. CDR3 sequence reads: CASSLLAFDNEQFF. In nucleotides, the CDR3 is TGTGCCAGCAGCTTATTAGCATTCGACAATGAGCAGTTCTTC.